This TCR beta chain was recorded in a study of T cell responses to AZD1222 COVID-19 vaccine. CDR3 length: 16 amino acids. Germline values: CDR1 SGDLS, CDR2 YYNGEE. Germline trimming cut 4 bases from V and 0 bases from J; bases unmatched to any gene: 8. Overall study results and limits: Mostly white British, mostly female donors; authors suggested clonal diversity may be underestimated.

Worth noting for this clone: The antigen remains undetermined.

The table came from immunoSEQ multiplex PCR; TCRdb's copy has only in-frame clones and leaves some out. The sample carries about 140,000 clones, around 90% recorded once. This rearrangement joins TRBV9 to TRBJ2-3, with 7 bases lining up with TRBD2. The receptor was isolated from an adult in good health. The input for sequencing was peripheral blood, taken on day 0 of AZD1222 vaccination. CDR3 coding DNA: TGTGCCAGCAGCCCAGTGGGCGGGAGTAGCACAGATACGCAGTATTTT. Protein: CASSPVGGSSTDTQYF.